The T cell receptor (beta chain) under discussion was sequenced for a study of graft-versus-host responses after intestinal transplantation. Study-level information: All recipients were transplanted with multivisceral, liver-intestinal, or isolated intestinal grafts. Every recipient had anti-thymocyte globulin induction and approximately three years of tacrolimus plus steroids.

This clone was detected once. Its antigen is not known. The CDR3 extends over 11 amino acids. The V end lost 4 bases, the J end lost 3 bases, and 1 base lay between the germline ends. Germline V lookup: CDR1 LNHDA, CDR2 SQIVND (reference sequence). Notes on the study in general: Circulating GvH clones peaking coincided with falling HvG clones soon after transplant.

Profiling relied on immunoSEQ multiplex PCR, and the TCRdb table lists in-frame clones only, not all of them. The sample gives over a thousand clones, 92% of which show up once; 7.9% is in the top ten. The sequence came from a human patient who received an intestinal transplant, so some T cells may come from the graft donor. The genes are TRBV19 and TRBJ2-1; D call uncertain. Sequenced material: PBMCs, taken 8 days after intestinal transplant. CDR3 sequence (DNA): TGTGCCAGTAGTAGCTACAATGAGCAGTTCTTC. Its translation: CASSSYNEQFF.